A single sample is the source of the 18 T cell receptor beta chains below, sequenced in a study of control samples from healthy donors and cancer patients. TCRdb keeps only in-frame clones here, not all; method: immunoSEQ multiplex PCR. The data show some 130,000 clones, with roughly 89% seen just once and 5.5% to 7% held by the top ten. Sequencing used blood. Source of these receptors: a man between 18 and 29 years old in good health.

The chain joins TRBV10-2 to TRBJ1-1; D is unresolved. This CDR3 is 11 amino acids long. V dropped 6 bases and J dropped 4 bases, with 6 bases sitting between them. The V gene's germline CDR1 is WSHSY and CDR2 SAAADI. The CDR3 loop reads CASRGGTEAFF. CDR3 sequence (DNA): TGCGCCAGCAGGGGTGGCACTGAAGCTTTCTTT.

The J gene is TRBJ2-3, the V gene TRBV11-2; a weak D match, TRBD1 (6 bases). The CDR3 length is 13 residues. Germline loops: CDR1 SGHAT, CDR2 FQNNGV. V lost 4 bases to trimming and J lost 6 bases, with 11 bases between them. CDR3 nucleotide sequence: TGTGCCAGCAGCTGGGGGCCCACCGATACGCAGTATTTT. Protein: CASSWGPTDTQYF.

This chain links TRBV2 with TRBJ2-7; D ambiguous. CDR1 SNHLY and CDR2 FYNNEI come from the germline V gene. This CDR3 spans 12 amino acids. V shed 1 base and J shed 4 bases, with 5 bases lying between them. CDR3 bases: TGTGCCAGCAGTGAAGTTTCTTACGAGCAGTACTTC. Residues: CASSEVSYEQYF.

The rearrangement joins TRBV5-1 to TRBJ2-3; TRBD1 or TRBD2 may be the D gene (5 bases each). The CDR3 sequence is 15 residues long. Trimming shortened V by 6 bases and J by 3 bases, and 17 bases separated the two germline ends. Germline V gene data show CDR1 as SGHRS and CDR2 as YFSETQ. The CDR3, as DNA: TGCGCCAGCACCTTCCGTGGGGGTGGTACAGATACGCAGTATTTT. Translated: CASTFRGGGTDTQYF.

The chain recombines TRBV28 with TRBJ1-2, with 9 positions matching TRBD1. The CDR3 is 17 residues long. V lost 5 bases, J lost 4 bases, and 14 bases stayed unmatched. The germline V gene has CDR1 MDHEN and CDR2 SYDVKM. Written as DNA, the CDR3 is TGTGCCAGCAGTGTTAATTTGAAGGACAGGGGATTCTATGGCTACACCTTC. Its protein is CASSVNLKDRGFYGYTF.

This chain uses TRBV3-1 (or the pseudogene TRBV3-2) with TRBJ1-4, with no clear D. The V gene's germline CDR1 is LGHDT and CDR2 YNNKEL (reference sequence). This CDR3 region has 17 residues. V lost 0 bases and J 6 bases, leaving 17 bases between the germline ends. The CDR3 sequence is CASSQDSGYREYEKLFF. The CDR3 nucleotides are TGTGCCAGCAGCCAAGATTCGGGGTATCGAGAGTATGAAAAACTGTTTTTT.

V usage is TRBV11-2 and J usage is TRBJ2-1; D not resolved. This CDR3 contains 16 residues. Trimming removed 1 base from V and 3 bases from J, with 13 bases in between. Germline V gives CDR1 SGHAT, CDR2 FQNNGV. The CDR3 loop reads CASSLGPPGRYNEQFF. The CDR3 DNA follows: TGTGCCAGCAGCTTAGGGCCCCCCGGCCGCTACAATGAGCAGTTCTTC.

The V call is TRBV10-1, the J call TRBJ2-3; a weak D match, TRBD2 (6 bases). Germline V lookup: CDR1 WNHNN, CDR2 SYGVQD (reference sequence). Trimming removed 0 bases at V and 1 base at J, with 8 bases between. The CDR3 length is 15 residues. This CDR3 reads CASSESGTGTDTQYF. CDR3 sequence (DNA): TGCGCCAGCAGTGAGTCCGGGACTGGCACAGATACGCAGTATTTT.

The chain combines TRBV19 with TRBJ2-7, with TRBD1 identical over 10 bases. Germline V lookup: CDR1 LNHDA, CDR2 SQIVND (reference sequence). The CDR3 loop spans 14 amino acids. Trimming at V came to 5 bases and at J to 3 bases, leaving 4 bases not matched to a gene. The CDR3, as DNA: TGTGCCAGTAGTTCCGGGACAGGGGTCTACGAGCAGTACTTC. Translating gives CASSSGTGVYEQYF.

The chain recombines TRBV7-3 with TRBJ2-2; 8 positions match TRBD2. The germline gives CDR1 SGHTA, CDR2 FQGTGA. There are 16 residues in the CDR3. V lost 3 bases and J lost 0; bases outside the gene matches: 3. For the CDR3, the DNA is TGTGCCAGCAGCTTTTACGGGGGGGCGAACACCGGGGAGCTGTTTTTT. As protein: CASSFYGGANTGELFF.

The V and J genes are TRBV5-4 and TRBJ1-1; D is undetermined. Per the germline V gene, CDR1 is SGHNT and CDR2 is YYREEE (reference sequence). V dropped 0 bases and J dropped 2 bases, with 14 bases sitting between them. CDR3 length: 16 amino acids. CDR3 coding DNA: TGTGCCAGCAGCTTGGGTTCTTTGCAGGTTAACACTGAAGCTTTCTTT. As protein: CASSLGSLQVNTEAFF.

This chain links TRBV11-3 with TRBJ2-5; no reliable D call. The CDR3 spans 13 residues. Germline assignment: CDR1 SGHNT and CDR2 YENEEA. V was shortened by 1 base and J by 5 bases, with 8 bases between the two germline ends. CDR3 DNA sequence: TGTGCCAGCAGCTTAGGAACGTGGGAGACCCAGTACTTC. It yields the protein CASSLGTWETQYF.

The chain couples TRBV5-1 to TRBJ1-3; unclear D gene. The germline V and J ends were trimmed by 0 bases and 0 bases, with 10 bases remaining between them. The CDR3 contains 16 residues. Per germline, CDR1 SGHRS and CDR2 YFSETQ. The chain's CDR3 is CASSLVAGSSGNTIYF. The CDR3 DNA is TGCGCCAGCAGCTTGGTCGCGGGGAGCTCTGGAAACACCATATATTTT.

The chain links TRBV11-2 to TRBJ2-3, with 8 bases lining up with TRBD2. V shed 3 bases, J shed 3 bases, and the junction held 8 bases outside the gene matches. The CDR3 totals 16 residues. Germline V gives CDR1 SGHAT, CDR2 FQNNGV. The CDR3 sequence is CASSFLGRGGTDTQYF. For the CDR3, the DNA is TGTGCCAGCAGCTTCCTAGGACGGGGGGGGACAGATACGCAGTATTTT.

The J gene is TRBJ1-3, the V gene TRBV6-6, with a possible D match to TRBD1 (6 bases). The CDR3 extends over 16 amino acids. Germline CDR1 is MNHNY and CDR2 is SVGAGI (reference sequence). V lost 5 bases to trimming and J lost 11 bases, with 25 bases between them. The DNA for the CDR3 is TGTGCCAGCAGTACCTGGGGAGGGGGACGTCTCGGCCCCATATATTTT. Its protein product is CASSTWGGGRLGPIYF.

This chain uses TRBV7-2 with TRBJ1-1; D remains unclear. Trimming took off 4 bases at V and 0 bases at J, with 12 bases between the two ends. This CDR3 has 15 residues. CDR1 SGHTA and CDR2 FQGNSA come from the germline V gene. CDR3 DNA: TGTGCCAGCAGCTCACCGGAAGACATGAACACTGAAGCTTTCTTT. Its protein product is CASSSPEDMNTEAFF.

This clone was observed a single time. The V and J genes are TRBV7-2 and TRBJ2-3, with 8 bases lining up with TRBD2. The CDR3 covers 16 residues. The V segment lost 1 base and the J segment 1 base; nucleotides outside the gene matches: 4. Looked up from germline, CDR1 is SGHTA and CDR2 is FQGNSA. The CDR3 loop reads CASSLGVSGGTDTQYF. In nucleotides, the CDR3 is TGTGCCAGCAGCTTAGGAGTTAGCGGGGGCACAGATACGCAGTATTTT.

V is TRBV2 and J is TRBJ1-4; TRBD1 might be the D (6 bases). V dropped 6 bases and J dropped 6 bases, with 17 bases sitting between them. The CDR3 totals 15 residues. Germline V gene data show CDR1 as SNHLY and CDR2 as FYNNEI. In DNA, the CDR3 is TGTGCCAGCAGGAAGACAGGAGTAGGAGATGAAAAACTGTTTTTT. Translation: CASRKTGVGDEKLFF.